The present T cell receptor beta chain was sequenced within a study of spatial heterogeneity in lung cancer. The wider study: The study sequenced follow-up PBMC samples when they were available, at a median of approximately 2 years after resection.

This CDR3 contains 14 residues. Per the germline V gene, CDR1 is SEHNR and CDR2 is FQNEAQ (reference sequence). J gave up 3 bases and V 4 bases, and 4 bases lay outside the gene matches. Time point here: blood at routine non-recurrence follow-up after resection. TCRdb used MiXCR to reprocess the 5' RACE reads, holding one entry per CDR3 protein. The sample has fewer than 25,000 distinct CDR3 sequences; 8.5% to 10% are singletons. The J gene is TRBJ1-1, the V gene TRBV7-9; 8 bases match TRBD1. The source of this sequence is a male donor with early-stage non-small cell lung cancer. The sequencing here drew on PBMCs, taken at follow-up. CDR3 bases: TGTGCCAGCAGCTCTCAGGGGGCCGACACTGAAGCTTTCTTT. Translated, it gives CASSSQGADTEAFF.